This TCR beta chain was sequenced in a study of blood T cell repertoires in COVID-19. Study information: Italy, Spain and the United States were the sources of the convalescent and acute COVID-19 samples. T cells, B-cell-depleted T cells, or PBMCs supplied cDNA or gDNA.

The assay was immunoSEQ multiplex PCR, and TCRdb's table has in-frame clones only and misses some. Among over 85,000 clones listed, roughly 88% were seen once. Per the germline V gene, CDR1 is SGHNT and CDR2 is YYREEE (reference sequence). CDR3 length equals 15 residues. The V and J ends lost 4 bases and 0 bases, in that order; junction bases with no gene match: 7. The source material was peripheral blood. The receptor was derived from a human donor in a cohort sampled during active COVID-19. This chain connects TRBV5-4 to TRBJ2-7, with 7 nucleotides matching TRBD1. The CDR3 region is CASSRKDRSSYEQYF. Here the CDR3 DNA reads TGTGCCAGCAGCCGGAAGGACAGGTCCTCCTACGAGCAGTACTTC. The variable domain in full, completed from reference TRBV5-4 and TRBJ2-7, reads ETGVTQSPTHLIKTRGQQVTLRCSSQSGHNTVSWYQQALGQGPQFIFQYYREEENGRGNFPPRFSGLQFPNYSSELNVNALELDDSALYLCASSRKDRSSYEQYFGPGTRLTVT.